This record looks at one T cell receptor (beta chain) sequence and its context. The antigen remains unidentified. Produced via immunoSEQ multiplex PCR; TCRdb's table is partial and in-frame only. Of some 38,000 clones in the sample, around 73% are singletons; the top ten hold over 15%. These data originate in a study of vaccination effects on CD4 cells after COVID-19. Study in general: Pre-vaccine samples were drawn 16 days and one week before the first dose.

With the ViraFEST assay, the study expanded antigen-specific CD4+ T cells using viral peptide pools, then sequenced them. It was after approximately 11 days of culture that CD4+ T cells were isolated. The person was diagnosed with PCR-confirmed SARS-CoV-2 infection between March and December 2020. With around 10 ug/ml peptides and around 9.9 IU/ml IL-2, around 2.1 million PBMC per well were cultured. Study-level results: Convalescent patients were scarce, and early post-infection timepoints were absent.

Germline V gene sequence: CDR1 MNHNY, CDR2 SVGAGI (reference sequence). The V gene end was trimmed by 5 bases and the J gene end by 6 bases; junction bases not matched to a gene: 16. CDR3 size: 17 residues. The sample consisted of CD4+ T cells from PBMCs cultured with HCoV-NL63 spike peptides, taken before COVID-19 vaccination. This receptor was identified in a human donor who had a prior SARS-CoV-2 infection. The chain has TRBV6-6 and TRBJ2-3; 8 bases align to TRBD2. The CDR3 spells CASSPTGLGFSVDTQYF. DNA of the CDR3: TGTGCCAGCAGTCCGACGGGACTAGGATTTTCCGTCGATACGCAGTATTTT.